This T cell receptor beta chain was captured by sequencing in a study of control samples from healthy donors and cancer patients (TCRdb year 2020). The library was built by means of the immunoSEQ multiplex PCR assay. TCRdb retrieved this table from immuneACCESS and kept in-frame rearrangements only. Not all clones are present; in checked studies, unresolved V genes account for under half, and no reason is known for the remainder. This sample holds some 80,000 clones; 70% to 90% were observed only once. Clones ranked in the top ten supply 1.5% to 2% of the sample. For this clone: Its antigen is still unknown. There are no base qualities to consult, and no much larger clone falls within one base.

Sequenced input: PBMCs. The receptor was isolated from a woman in her sixties with head and neck cancer.

The CDR3 reads CASSYSSGSGYEQYF. The DNA sequence is TGTGCCAGCAGTTACTCTAGCGGGAGCGGCTACGAGCAGTACTTC. The chain employs TRBV6-5 and TRBJ2-7, with 9 bases in between that match TRBD2. Compared with germline, V lacks 0 bases and J lacks 3 bases; bases without a gene match: 3. In the germline V gene, CDR1 corresponds to MNHEY and CDR2 to SVGAGI. The CDR3 runs 15 residues from the cysteine to the phenylalanine. The DNA shown is the 45-base CDR3, in frame from base 1.